These 9 T cell receptor beta chains were all obtained from the same sample, sequenced in a study of blood T cell repertoires in COVID-19. Generated by immunoSEQ multiplex PCR, the TCRdb table keeps only in-frame clones and is missing some. The profile shows approximately 220,000 clones, roughly 80% of them singletons. Sequenced input: PBMCs or T cells enriched from blood (not recorded which). All receptors come from a woman aged 40 to 55 with acute COVID-19.

This clone has more than one count but fewer than ten. V usage is TRBV6-5 and J usage is TRBJ2-3, with a possible D match to TRBD2 (5 bases). Germline V CDR1 and CDR2: MNHEY, SVGAGI. V was clipped by 11 bases and J by 4 bases, with 25 bases between them. This CDR3 is 16 amino acids long. The CDR3 region is CASSFHRGNLADTQYF. As DNA, the CDR3 is TGTGCCTCCAGTTTCCACCGAGGGAATCTTGCAGATACGCAGTATTTT.

The J gene is TRBJ2-7, the V gene TRBV7-9, with D perhaps TRBD2 (6 bases). Trimming removed 0 bases from V and 2 bases from J, with 8 bases in between. Germline V gives CDR1 SEHNR, CDR2 FQNEAQ (reference sequence). This CDR3 is built from 14 residues. CDR3 residues: CASSLADYTYEQYF. The DNA of the CDR3 is TGTGCCAGCAGCTTAGCGGACTACACCTACGAGCAGTACTTC.

This sequence joins TRBV7-9 and TRBJ1-3; 7 nucleotides agree with TRBD1. The V gene's germline CDR1 is SEHNR and CDR2 FQNEAQ (reference sequence). With 5 bases clipped from V and 0 bases from J, the junction kept 16 bases outside the gene matches. The CDR3 consists of 19 residues. CDR3 in amino acids: CASSPLQGQTASSGNTIYF. The CDR3 DNA follows: TGTGCCAGCAGCCCCTTGCAGGGACAGACAGCTTCCTCTGGAAACACCATATATTTT.

This chain connects TRBV27 to TRBJ2-1; TRBD2 matches at 8 bases. This CDR3 has 14 residues. The V and J ends lost 6 bases and 3 bases, in that order; junction bases with no gene match: 4. Germline V gene data show CDR1 as MNHEY and CDR2 as SMNVEV (reference sequence). The CDR3 loop reads CASREAGDYNEQFF. For the CDR3, the DNA is TGTGCCAGCAGAGAAGCGGGAGACTACAATGAGCAGTTCTTC.

V and J are TRBV19 and TRBJ1-1; D gene ambiguous. This CDR3 comprises 12 residues. V was pared by 4 bases and J by 1 base, with 4 bases between. Germline CDR1 and CDR2: LNHDA and SQIVND (reference sequence). The CDR3 DNA reads TGTGCCAGTAGTAGACAGAACACTGAAGCTTTCTTT. Its protein product is CASSRQNTEAFF.

This clone turned up a few times. The V gene is TRBV10-1, the J gene TRBJ2-7; 7 bases line up with TRBD1. Germline-derived CDR1 and CDR2 are WNHNN and SYGVQD (reference sequence). V was pared by 2 bases and J by 7 bases, with 8 bases of the junction left unmatched. The CDR3 length is 14 residues. CDR3: CASSEGRTGREQYF. For the CDR3, the DNA is TGCGCCAGCAGTGAGGGAAGGACAGGTCGGGAGCAGTACTTC.

Many counts were recorded for this clone. The CDR3 DNA reads TGTGCCACCAGATCGACAGGAGGTAACACAGATACGCAGTATTTT. It is translated as CATRSTGGNTDTQYF. The rearrangement joins TRBV24-1 to TRBJ2-3; D perhaps matches TRBD1 (6 bases). Trimming cost V 7 bases and J 2 bases, with 15 bases left between them. The germline V gene encodes CDR1 KGHDR and CDR2 SFDVKD. The CDR3 totals 15 residues.

The chain links TRBV2 to TRBJ1-4; no firm D call. There are 16 residues in the CDR3. Trimming took off 0 bases at V and 3 bases at J, with 11 bases between the two ends. Per the germline V gene, CDR1 is SNHLY and CDR2 is FYNNEI. The CDR3 DNA is TGTGCCAGCAGTGAAGCACTACTACTGGCTAATGAAAAACTGTTTTTT. Translated: CASSEALLLANEKLFF. Full variable domain (outside the CDR3, taken from reference TRBV2 and TRBJ1-4): EPEVTQTPSHQVTQMGQEVILRCVPISNHLYFYWYRQILGQKVEFLVSFYNNEISEKSEIFDDQFSVERPDGSNFTLKIRSTKLEDSAMYFCASSEALLLANEKLFFGSGTQLSVL.

For this clone: A junction boundary mismatches the germline segment, possibly from a read error. Here the CDR3 DNA reads TGTGCCAGCAGCGACAGGATTTTAGGTCGCGAGTCCTCCAATGAGCAGTTCTTC. It codes for CASSDRILGRESSNEQFF. V is TRBV13 and J is TRBJ2-1, with D perhaps TRBD1 (6 bases). Germline V lookup: CDR1 PRHDT, CDR2 FYEKMQ (reference sequence). The CDR3 covers 18 residues.